The clone carrying this TCR beta chain was seen a single time. The target antigen is unknown. The sample comes from a study of OX40 agonist ivuxolimab in advanced cancers. In the study overall: Ivuxolimab, an antibody acting as an agonist of OX40 (CD134), was used to treat patients.

General observations from the study: Within 6 weeks, CD4+ and CD8+ blood T cells expanded clonally at 0.1 to 3.0 mg/kg.

The table came from immunoSEQ multiplex PCR; TCRdb's copy has only in-frame clones and leaves some out. This sample has under 80,000 clones, with 75% to 90% found just once. The CDR3 is 12 amino acids. Trimming removed 5 bases at V and 9 bases at J, with 13 bases between. Per the germline V gene, CDR1 is SNHLY and CDR2 is FYNNEI. The chain employs TRBV2 and TRBJ2-5; D possibly corresponds to TRBD1 (6 bases). The sequence derives from an adult with an advanced solid tumor such as melanoma, head and neck, liver or kidney cancer. This specimen consisted of CD4+ or CD8+ T cells sorted from blood, obtained in a trial of the OX40 agonist ivuxolimab. In DNA form, the CDR3 reads TGTGCCAGCAGTAGCCCAGGGGAGCCCCAGTACTTC. It encodes CASSSPGEPQYF.